This TCR beta chain was recovered during a study of T cells in Graves' hyperthyroidism and ophthalmopathy. This clonotype was seen ten or more times. RNA transcripts gave rise to amplified TCR beta CDR3 regions. In the first-round RT-PCR of the TCR CDR3, the HTBI primer set was used. A single record per CDR3 protein comes from TCRdb applying MiXCR to the multiplex PCR reads. The data hold under 550,000 distinct CDR3 sequences, with roughly 13% observed a single time. Specimen: blood. This receptor was identified in a woman aged 18-35 years with Graves' hyperthyroidism.

The CDR3 spells CASGTGLETQYF. The CDR3 DNA reads as TGTGCCAGCGGGACAGGGTTGGAGACCCAGTACTTC. The chain joins TRBV6-1 to TRBJ2-5; TRBD1 agrees at 9 bases. The CDR3 is 12 amino acids. Germline V lookup: CDR1 MNHNS, CDR2 SASEGT. The ends lost 8 bases at V and 5 bases at J; junction bases unmatched: 3.